This passage covers 29 T cell receptor beta chains from one sample sequenced in a study of response to subunit inactivated influenza vaccine. TCRdb passed the RT-PCR reads through MiXCR, listing each CDR3 protein once. The profile shows around 530,000 distinct CDR3 sequences, over 9.5% of them singletons. This specimen was PBMCs from blood, taken on the day of vaccination. These receptor sequences come from a man between 50 and 59 years old who received an inactivated influenza vaccine.

The chain carries TRBV5-1 and TRBJ1-2, with a weak D call TRBD1 (5 bases). V dropped 7 bases and J dropped 1 base, with 14 bases sitting between them. This CDR3 contains 14 residues. The germline CDR1 and CDR2 sequences are SGHRS and YFSETQ. The CDR3 bases are TGCGCCAGCGCACAACAGGCGAGTAACTATGGCTACACCTTC. Residues: CASAQQASNYGYTF.

Many counts were recorded for this clonotype. This chain joins TRBV5-1 and TRBJ1-1; no definite D call. The CDR3 extends over 11 amino acids. CDR1 and CDR2 (germline): SGHRS, YFSETQ. V shed 4 bases and J shed 6 bases, with 7 bases lying between them. This CDR3 is CASSRGAEAFF. In DNA, the CDR3 is TGCGCCAGCAGCCGCGGGGCTGAAGCTTTCTTT.

The CDR3 nucleotides are TGTGCCAGCAGCGCCGGACTCCTCGCCGGGGTGTACGAGCAGTACTTC. As protein: CASSAGLLAGVYEQYF. The V and J genes are TRBV9 and TRBJ2-7; D is possibly TRBD2 (5 bases). The CDR3 has 16 residues. V was cut by 3 bases and J by 4 bases, with 20 bases left in between. The V gene's germline CDR1 is SGDLS and CDR2 YYNGEE.

This chain joins TRBV4-1 and TRBJ2-5, with TRBD1 matching 7 bases. J gave up 5 bases and V 0 bases, and 9 bases lay outside the gene matches. From germline, CDR1 is MGHRA and CDR2 YSYEKL. CDR3 size: 16 residues. The CDR3 loop reads CASSQDLQGVWETQYF. CDR3 nucleotides: TGCGCCAGCAGCCAAGATCTCCAGGGGGTGTGGGAGACCCAGTACTTC.

This clonotype was picked up a small number of times. The V gene is TRBV20-1, the J gene TRBJ2-1; a possible D gene is TRBD2 (5 bases). Germline V gene data show CDR1 as DFQATT and CDR2 as SNEGSKA (reference sequence). V lost 5 bases and J lost 8, with 10 bases in between. The CDR3 totals 11 residues. CDR3 region: CSAASPHEQFF. The CDR3 DNA is TGCAGTGCTGCTAGCCCACATGAGCAGTTCTTC.

This clonotype came up a few times. The rearrangement uses TRBV4-2 and TRBJ2-5; 8 bases align to TRBD2. The CDR3 consists of 16 residues. The trim removed 0 bases at V and 5 bases at J, leaving 8 bases unmatched. Germline V CDR1 and CDR2: LGHNA, YNFKEQ. CDR3 nucleotide sequence: TGTGCCAGCAGCCAAGATTACCGGGGGGGCCTGGAGACCCAGTACTTC. This translates into CASSQDYRGGLETQYF.

This chain links TRBV4-2 with TRBJ2-3, with unresolved D. The CDR3 has 16 residues. Between the trimmed V and J ends, which lost 0 bases and 0 bases, there was a span of 10 bases. CDR1 is LGHNA and CDR2 is YNFKEQ in the germline V gene. CDR3 region: CASSQDLGSSTDTQYF. The CDR3 nucleotides are TGTGCCAGCAGCCAAGATTTGGGGTCTAGCACAGATACGCAGTATTTT.

V is TRBV6-2 or TRBV6-3 and J is TRBJ2-3; 10 positions match TRBD2. Trimming cost V 2 bases and J 4 bases; bases outside gene matches: 3. CDR1 is MNHEY, CDR2 SVGEGT, per germline. The CDR3 runs 15 residues. The DNA of the CDR3 is TGTGCCAGCAGTTACCGAGCGGGGGGGCCAGATACGCAGTATTTT. This encodes CASSYRAGGPDTQYF.

The chain uses TRBV6-5 and TRBJ2-1; 8 positions match TRBD1. The J segment lost 5 bases and the V segment lost 2 bases, leaving 8 bases of the junction unmatched. Germline CDR1 is MNHEY and CDR2 is SVGAGI. This CDR3 has 16 residues. CDR3 amino acids: CASSYLGTGRHNEQFF. CDR3 coding DNA: TGTGCCAGCAGTTACCTCGGGACAGGTAGACACAATGAGCAGTTCTTC.

This clonotype appeared a few times. This rearrangement joins TRBV20-1 to TRBJ1-6; a weak D match, TRBD1 (5 bases). This CDR3 contains 16 residues. Between the trimmed V and J ends, which lost 0 bases and 7 bases, there was a span of 16 bases. The germline V gene encodes CDR1 DFQATT and CDR2 SNEGSKA (reference sequence). CDR3 nucleotide sequence: TGCAGTGCTAGAGATCAGCAGGGCTTTAGAAATTCACCCCTCCACTTT. As protein: CSARDQQGFRNSPLHF.

This chain connects TRBV5-1 to TRBJ1-4, with 8 bases aligning to TRBD1. CDR1 is SGHRS, CDR2 YFSETQ, per germline. V shed 1 base and J 4 bases; nucleotides not matched to a gene: 3. This CDR3 comprises 15 residues. As DNA, the CDR3 is TGCGCCAGCAGCTTGTTGGGACAGGATAATGAAAAACTGTTTTTT. This encodes CASSLLGQDNEKLFF.

The chain uses TRBV12-3 or TRBV12-4 and TRBJ1-5; the D is unclear. The CDR3 sequence is 15 residues long. With 2 bases removed from V and 0 bases from J, the gap between germline ends came to 8 bases. The CDR3 reads CASSLQAYSNQPQHF. The CDR3 DNA reads as TGTGCCAGCAGTTTACAAGCTTATAGCAATCAGCCCCAGCATTTT.

In this sample, this clonotype turned up a few times. The chain recombines TRBV28 with TRBJ1-5, with 10 bases matching TRBD1. The CDR3 runs to 16 residues. After removal of 2 bases from V and 0 bases from J, the junction contained 1 base not matched to a gene. The germline V gene has CDR1 MDHEN and CDR2 SYDVKM. In DNA form, the CDR3 reads TGTGCCAGCAGTTTAGACAGGGGGCTTAGCAATCAGCCCCAGCATTTT. It codes for CASSLDRGLSNQPQHF.

This clonotype has only a few counts. Mismatch with germline at one junction end may stem from a read error. The chain links TRBV29-1 to TRBJ1-1, with TRBD1 matching 9 bases. Germline CDR1 is SQVTM and CDR2 is ANQGSEA. The CDR3 is 15 residues long. DNA of the CDR3: TGCAGCGTGAGGGGACAGGGTGGAGCAAGCACTGAAGTTTTCTTT. Amino acid sequence: CSVRGQGGASTEVFF.

This clonotype has only a few counts. The genes are TRBV6-2 or TRBV6-3 and TRBJ2-1; perhaps D is TRBD1 or TRBD2 (6 bases each). The CDR3 is 12 amino acids. Germline V gene sequence: CDR1 MNHEY, CDR2 SVGEGT. V gave up 6 bases and J gave up 10 bases, with 13 bases separating them. CDR3 in amino acids: CASRPGGGEQFF. The DNA of the CDR3 is TGTGCCAGCAGACCAGGAGGGGGGGAGCAGTTCTTC.

This clonotype showed up just a few times. The chain has TRBV27 and TRBJ2-2; 9 bases map to TRBD2. The CDR3 length is 17 residues. CDR1 MNHEY and CDR2 SMNVEV come from the germline V gene (reference sequence). V lost 1 base, J lost 0 bases, and 3 bases stayed unmatched. The CDR3 sequence: CASSLLLAGTNTGELFF. The CDR3 DNA sequence: TGTGCCAGCAGTTTATTACTAGCGGGCACGAACACCGGGGAGCTGTTTTTT.

CDR3 nucleotides: TGCAGTGCTTCGGACCCGCTGGGACTAGCGGATAACAATGAGCAGTTCTTC. It specifies CSASDPLGLADNNEQFF. The chain joins TRBV20-1 to TRBJ2-1; 11 bases are a match to TRBD2. Germline lookup yields CDR1 DFQATT and CDR2 SNEGSKA (reference sequence). V trimming: 5 bases; J trimming: 5 bases; junction bases outside the gene matches: 14. The CDR3 covers 17 residues.

Comment on this clonotype: At one boundary the junction diverges from the germline segment, which might be a read error. V and J are TRBV27 and TRBJ2-1; TRBD2 aligns across 10 bases. Germline V CDR1 and CDR2: MNHEY, SMNVEV (reference sequence). The CDR3 spans 15 residues. CDR3 sequence: CVSSLVGLAVHEQFF. In DNA form, the CDR3 reads TGTGTCAGCAGTTTAGTCGGACTAGCGGTGCATGAGCAGTTCTTC.

The chain couples TRBV5-1 to TRBJ2-1, with D perhaps matching TRBD2 (5 bases). The CDR3 extends over 15 amino acids. From germline, CDR1 is SGHRS and CDR2 YFSETQ. Trimming shortened V by 0 bases and J by 6 bases, and 13 bases separated the two germline ends. The CDR3 DNA reads as TGCGCCAGCAGCTTGGCCGGGGTGAGAGGCAATGAGCAGTTCTTC. Translation: CASSLAGVRGNEQFF.

Remarks on this clonotype: An end of the junction does not agree with germline; a read error may underlie this. V gene TRBV3-1 combines with J gene TRBJ2-2; tentatively, D is TRBD1 (6 bases). CDR1 and CDR2 (germline): LGHDT, YNNKEL (reference sequence). CDR3 length: 19 amino acids. CDR3 residues: CTSCFWLSAKKQGTGELFF. CDR3 sequence (DNA): TGTACCAGCTGTTTTTGGCTTTCTGCTAAGAAGCAGGGGACCGGGGAGCTGTTTTTT.

This chain's CDR3 is CASSLDPLSGNTIYF. The CDR3 nucleotides read TGCGCCAGCAGCTTGGACCCGCTCTCTGGAAACACCATATATTTT. V is TRBV5-1 and J is TRBJ1-3, with D unresolved. The CDR3 covers 15 residues. V shed 0 bases and J shed 0 bases, with 7 bases lying between them. CDR1 and CDR2 from the germline V gene are SGHRS and YFSETQ.

This chain links TRBV29-1 with TRBJ2-5; D is possibly TRBD1 (7 bases). Deletions cut 7 bases from V and 5 bases from J, with 29 bases between. Germline V gives CDR1 SQVTM, CDR2 ANQGSEA. This CDR3 region has 17 residues. CDR3 in DNA: TGCAGCGGGGGGGCAGGGGGTACCATTTTTGACGAGGAGACCCAGTACTTC. Residues: CSGGAGGTIFDEETQYF.

The V call is TRBV12-3 or TRBV12-4, the J call TRBJ2-3; TRBD2 matches at 11 bases. There are 18 residues in the CDR3. The J segment lost 2 bases and the V segment lost 2 bases, leaving 9 bases of the junction unmatched. CDR3 region: CASSLTSLAGGITDTQYF. The CDR3 DNA is TGTGCCAGCAGTTTAACGAGCCTAGCGGGGGGAATCACAGATACGCAGTATTTT.

The table lists this clonotype with a few counts. The chain recombines TRBV12-3 or TRBV12-4 with TRBJ1-1; D is uncertain. Trimming took 3 bases from V and 7 from J, leaving 9 bases between them. The CDR3 is 12 residues long. The CDR3 loop is CASSFINGEAFF. CDR3 nucleotide sequence: TGTGCCAGCAGTTTCATTAACGGTGAAGCTTTCTTT.

There are many counts of this clonotype. V gene TRBV5-1 combines with J gene TRBJ2-1; D not certain. This CDR3 region has 13 residues. From germline, CDR1 is SGHRS and CDR2 YFSETQ. V was trimmed by 0 bases and J by 8 bases, leaving 9 bases between them. The CDR3 DNA sequence: TGCGCCAGCAGCTTGGATACCGGGTATGAGCAGTTCTTC. Its translation: CASSLDTGYEQFF. Looking up the rest from reference TRBV5-1 and TRBJ2-1 gives the full variable domain: KAGVTQTPRYLIKTRGQQVTLSCSPISGHRSVSWYQQTPGQGLQFLFEYFSETQRNKGNFPGRFSGRQFSNSRSEMNVSTLELGDSALYLCASSLDTGYEQFFGPGTRLTVL.

The gene calls are TRBV7-2 and TRBJ2-1, with D perhaps TRBD1 (5 bases). Germline CDR1 is SGHTA and CDR2 is FQGNSA. The ends were cut back, 3 bases at V and 1 base at J, with 10 bases in the middle. The length of the CDR3 is 15 residues. The CDR3 coding sequence is TGTGCCAGCAGCTTCAGCAGGGAATCCTACAATGAGCAGTTCTTC. It translates to CASSFSRESYNEQFF.

This clonotype has just a few counts. The V and J genes are TRBV4-3 and TRBJ2-1; unclear D gene. V was clipped by 1 base and J by 9 bases, with 16 bases between them. CDR1 and CDR2 from the germline V gene are LGHNA and YSLEER. The CDR3 consists of 15 residues. The CDR3 sequence is CASSQGLEGRGEQFF. The DNA for the CDR3 is TGCGCCAGCAGCCAAGGTCTAGAAGGGCGTGGTGAGCAGTTCTTC.

Many counts were recorded for this clonotype. The chain employs TRBV6-2 or TRBV6-3 and TRBJ2-2; TRBD1 agrees at 8 bases. Germline-derived CDR1 and CDR2 are MNHEY and SVGEGT. The CDR3 is made up of 15 amino acids. V trimming: 7 bases; J trimming: 1 base; junction bases outside the gene matches: 5. This CDR3 reads CASKNDRGNTGELFF. The CDR3 DNA reads TGTGCCAGCAAAAACGACAGGGGGAACACCGGGGAGCTGTTTTTT.

This clonotype was seen a few times. The V gene is TRBV20-1, the J gene TRBJ2-3; 11 positions match TRBD2. The CDR3 length is 14 residues. V was pared by 5 bases and J by 4 bases, with 5 bases of the junction left unmatched. Germline V CDR1 and CDR2: DFQATT, SNEGSKA (reference sequence). The CDR3 protein is CSAEGSGGADTQYF. The DNA for the CDR3 is TGCAGTGCTGAGGGTAGCGGGGGGGCAGATACGCAGTATTTT.